The rows below give T cell receptor beta chains drawn from one sample of a study of control samples from healthy donors and cancer patients. Method: immunoSEQ multiplex PCR; TCRdb's copy keeps in-frame clones and lacks some. This table has roughly 93,000 clones, about 89% appearing once. The specimen was PBMCs. The receptors originated from a woman in her 50s with colorectal cancer. The CDR3 runs from the conserved cysteine through the conserved F or W. Fields, in order: CDR3 DNA, CDR3 protein, J gene, V gene, clone size, D gene. A D gene is named only where the DNA matches it firmly. The size entry is marked missing in some rows and otherwise reads once, few, many or a size class.

TGTGCCAGCAGTTTAGCGGGGGGCTTACAAGAGACCCAGTACTTC	CASSLAGGLQETQYF	TRBJ2-5	TRBV28	once	TRBD2
TGTGCCAGCAGGTCGGAGCGGGGATTGCGAGAGACCCAGTACTTC	CASRSERGLRETQYF	TRBJ2-5	TRBV3-1/TRBV3-2	.	TRBD2
TGTGCCAGCACCCTACTAGCGACGGGTACAGATACGCAGTATTTT	CASTLLATGTDTQYF	TRBJ2-3	TRBV2	.	TRBD2
TGCGCCAGCAGCCCATTGCAGGGGACCGGGGAGCTGTTTTTT	CASSPLQGTGELFF	TRBJ2-2	TRBV5-1	.	.
TGTGCCACTTCCCTGGGACAGGGAGGTACCGGGGAGCTGTTTTTT	CATSLGQGGTGELFF	TRBJ2-2	TRBV24-1	.	TRBD1
TGTGCCACCAGCAGAGATACGACCCAGCAGTTCTTC	CATSRDTTQQFF	TRBJ2-1	TRBV15	.	.
TGTGCCAGCAGTTATTTGACCGGGGAGCTGTTTTTT	CASSYLTGELFF	TRBJ2-2	TRBV28	.	.
TGTGCCAGCAGCTTAGGACTAGAGGGCAATGAGCAGTTCTTC	CASSLGLEGNEQFF	TRBJ2-1	TRBV11-3	.	.
TGTGCCACCAGCATCCCTCCGGGACAGGGGGAGACCGGGGAGCTGTTTTTT	CATSIPPGQGETGELFF	TRBJ2-2	TRBV15	.	TRBD1
TGTGCCAGCAGCCCGGGACAGCGGAATGAAAAACTGTTTTTT	CASSPGQRNEKLFF	TRBJ1-4	TRBV7-9	.	TRBD1
TGTGCCAGCAACCAACAGGGAAGCAATGAGCAGTTCTTC	CASNQQGSNEQFF	TRBJ2-1	TRBV6-5	once	.
TGTGCCAGCAGCGTAGGAGACAGGTTGTCTACTGAAGCTTTCTTT	CASSVGDRLSTEAFF	TRBJ1-1	TRBV9	.	.
TGTGCCAGCGGCGTGGGGGGCAGGGGCTACACCTTC	CASGVGGRGYTF	TRBJ1-2	TRBV12-3/TRBV12-4	.	.
TGTGCCAGCAGCTCAGTGTTGTGGGGTTCCAATGGCTACACCTTC	CASSSVLWGSNGYTF	TRBJ1-2	TRBV5-8	.	.
TGCGCCAGCAGCTTGAACGTTGGAAACACCATATATTTT	CASSLNVGNTIYF	TRBJ1-3	TRBV5-1	.	.
TGTGCCAGCAGCCTACAGGGCGCTGGCTACACCTTC	CASSLQGAGYTF	TRBJ1-2	TRBV2	.	.
TGTGCCACCAGGCAGGGAGGAGGGCAGCCCCAGCATTTT	CATRQGGGQPQHF	TRBJ1-5	TRBV24-1	.	.
TGTGCCAGCAGTTTATCAAGGTTCTCCAATCAGCCCCAGCATTTT	CASSLSRFSNQPQHF	TRBJ1-5	TRBV28	.	.
TGTGCCAGCAGCCAGGCAGGGGCCCCTAACTATGGCTACACCTTC	CASSQAGAPNYGYTF	TRBJ1-2	TRBV3-1/TRBV3-2	.	.
TGCGCCAGCTATCCGACAGGGGAAGGCGGGGAGCTGTTTTTT	CASYPTGEGGELFF	TRBJ2-2	TRBV5-1	.	TRBD1
TGCGCCAGCAGTGTACAGCCTAACTATGGCTACACCTTC	CASSVQPNYGYTF	TRBJ1-2	TRBV10-1	.	.
TGTGCCAGCAGTCAACAGGGGGCGGCTGAAGCTTTCTTT	CASSQQGAAEAFF	TRBJ1-1	TRBV6-2/TRBV6-3	.	TRBD1
TGTGCCAGCATCACCGGGACAGGGGGAACAGATACGCAGTATTTT	CASITGTGGTDTQYF	TRBJ2-3	TRBV6-5	.	TRBD1
TGTGCCAGCAGCCAAGATCAGGTATTCGGAAACACCATATATTTT	CASSQDQVFGNTIYF	TRBJ1-3	TRBV3-1/TRBV3-2	.	.
TGTGCCAGCAGTTTGGGGACAGCAGGCAATCAGCCCCAGCATTTT	CASSLGTAGNQPQHF	TRBJ1-5	TRBV27	once	TRBD1
TGTGCCAGCAGCTTAGTTACCAGGGATAGCTACACCTTC	CASSLVTRDSYTF	TRBJ1-2	TRBV7-9	.	.
TGTGCCAGCAGTTACTCGGAAGGCAGGGGTTATGGCTACACCTTC	CASSYSEGRGYGYTF	TRBJ1-2	TRBV6-5	.	.
TGCAGCGTTGAGAGGACAGGGCAGGTAGAGACCCAGTACTTC	CSVERTGQVETQYF	TRBJ2-5	TRBV29-1	.	TRBD1
TGCAGCGTTGTAGGGACAGGGTTACCCCAGTTCTTC	CSVVGTGLPQFF	TRBJ2-1	TRBV29-1	.	TRBD1
TGTGCCAGCAGTACAGAAACAGGGAACACTGAAGCTTTCTTT	CASSTETGNTEAFF	TRBJ1-1	TRBV6-2/TRBV6-3	.	.
TGTGCCAGCAGCCTAACGACAGGGAAGAATTCACCCCTCCACTTT	CASSLTTGKNSPLHF	TRBJ1-6	TRBV7-2	.	TRBD1
TGTGCCAGCAGCTTGGGGTGGAGGGGAACTGAAGCTTTCTTT	CASSLGWRGTEAFF	TRBJ1-1	TRBV5-6	.	.
TGTGCCAGCAGCCCGTCTCGGGGTATGAACACTGAAGCTTTCTTT	CASSPSRGMNTEAFF	TRBJ1-1	TRBV2	.	.
TGTGCCAGCAGCTCCGGGACAGGGAATTCACCCCTCCACTTT	CASSSGTGNSPLHF	TRBJ1-6	TRBV6-5	.	TRBD1
TGTGCCAGCAGCCCGGGCGGCGGGGAGCTGTTTTTT	CASSPGGGELFF	TRBJ2-2	TRBV6-2/TRBV6-3	.	.
TGTGCCAGCAGTGATCTTTCGGGACAGGTATTTGGGAACACTGAAGCTTTCTTT	CASSDLSGQVFGNTEAFF	TRBJ1-1	TRBV6-1	.	TRBD1
TGTGCCAGCAGCTATCGATCGACAGGGAGCAATTCACCCCTCCACTTT	CASSYRSTGSNSPLHF	TRBJ1-6	TRBV5-6	.	TRBD1
TGTGCCAGCAGTTCAGGGGTTTATGGCTACACCTTC	CASSSGVYGYTF	TRBJ1-2	TRBV6-6	.	.
TGTGCCAGCAGCTTCCAGGTGAACACTGAAGCTTTCTTT	CASSFQVNTEAFF	TRBJ1-1	TRBV7-3	few	.
TGTGCCAGCACCTCTGGACGGCGTCCTAACTATGGCTACACCTTC	CASTSGRRPNYGYTF	TRBJ1-2	TRBV6-5	.	.
TGTGCCAGCAGCCAAGAGGGGGACAGGGACTTCACTGAAGCTTTCTTT	CASSQEGDRDFTEAFF	TRBJ1-1	TRBV14	.	TRBD1
TGCGCCAGCAGCCAAGTTGAGGGGGAGACCCAGTACTTC	CASSQVEGETQYF	TRBJ2-5	TRBV4-3	once	.
TGTGCCAGCAGCGTTACAGGGGGAACCGGGGAGCTGTTTTTT	CASSVTGGTGELFF	TRBJ2-2	TRBV9	.	TRBD1
TGTGCCAGCAGCTACAGGGGGCTTAATGAGCAGTTCTTC	CASSYRGLNEQFF	TRBJ2-1	TRBV27	.	TRBD1
TGTGCCAGTAGTAAGTCGGCGGGGGACTACAATGAGCAGTTCTTC	CASSKSAGDYNEQFF	TRBJ2-1	TRBV19	.	TRBD2
TGTGCCAGCAGCTTGGGGACAGGGGCCCGGAGCCAGCATTTT	CASSLGTGARSQHF	TRBJ1-5	TRBV5-5	.	TRBD1
TGTGCCAGCAGTGAAGCCAGCGTTTGGACAGATACGCAGTATTTT	CASSEASVWTDTQYF	TRBJ2-3	TRBV25-1	.	.
TGTGCCAGCAGAGACAGGGGGTTTAACTATGGCTACACCTTC	CASRDRGFNYGYTF	TRBJ1-2	TRBV6-5	.	TRBD1
TGTGCCAGCAGTTCGGGTCCATCAGGGGGGAACACCGGGGAGCTGTTTTTT	CASSSGPSGGNTGELFF	TRBJ2-2	TRBV27	.	TRBD1
TGCGCCAGCAGCCAAGATGGGTATGGCTACACCTTC	CASSQDGYGYTF	TRBJ1-2	TRBV4-3	.	.
TGTGCCAGCTCACAGATCCAGGGGCTAGGTGAGACCCAGTACTTC	CASSQIQGLGETQYF	TRBJ2-5	TRBV18	once	.
TGTGCCACCAGCAGTGGCCGGGAGGGGTATTCACCCCTCCACTTT	CATSSGREGYSPLHF	TRBJ1-6	TRBV15	.	.
TGTGCCATCAGGGATTCGGCCGGGGAGACCCAGTACTTC	CAIRDSAGETQYF	TRBJ2-5	TRBV10-3	.	.
TGTGCCAGCAGCTTGAAGGGGGAAGAGACCCAGTACTTC	CASSLKGEETQYF	TRBJ2-5	TRBV5-4	.	.
TGCGCCAGCAGCCAACAGACAGGGGGAGAAGAAAAACTGTTTTTT	CASSQQTGGEEKLFF	TRBJ1-4	TRBV4-1	.	TRBD1
TGTGCTAGTGGTTTGGTGCAGCCCAGTGGAGAAAAACTGTTTTTT	CASGLVQPSGEKLFF	TRBJ1-4	TRBV12-5	.	.
TGTGCCAGCAGCTTAGCCTCGACAGGGGGCGTACGGGGCTACACCTTC	CASSLASTGGVRGYTF	TRBJ1-2	TRBV7-2	once	TRBD1